Presented here are 30 T cell receptor beta chains from one specimen sequenced in a study of blood T cells in healthy people across ages. Through a sample-barcoded 5' primer and a J-beta primer mix, a second PCR was run for about 6 to 12 cycles. One entry per CDR3 protein, called by TCRdb with MiXCR from the 5' RACE reads. Of some 940,000 distinct CDR3 sequences listed, about 29% are singletons. These data were also filed under a second study, of T cells of mothers and their children.

Sequencing was carried out using blood. These TCRs come from a woman aged 40 to 50 in good health.

A few counts support this clonotype. This chain joins TRBV5-1 and TRBJ1-1; TRBD1 agrees at 11 bases. The germline CDR1 and CDR2 sequences are SGHRS and YFSETQ. Germline trimming cut 0 bases from V and 9 bases from J; bases unmatched to any gene: 1. CDR3 length: 13 amino acids. This CDR3 reads CASSLGDRGKAFF. CDR3 in DNA: TGCGCCAGCAGCTTGGGGGACAGGGGGAAAGCTTTCTTT.

This chain uses TRBV29-1 with TRBJ2-3; TRBD1 matches 9 bases. This CDR3 contains 16 residues. CDR1 is SQVTM, CDR2 ANQGSEA, per germline. CDR3 in amino acids: CNVAYRGLPSTDTQYF. The CDR3 DNA reads as TGCAACGTGGCCTACAGGGGGCTACCTAGCACAGATACGCAGTATTTT.

The chain uses TRBV19 and TRBJ2-3, with D possibly being TRBD2 (6 bases). V shed 0 bases and J shed 11 bases, with 12 bases lying between them. The CDR3 totals 13 residues. Germline loops: CDR1 LNHDA, CDR2 SQIVND (reference sequence). The CDR3 region is CASSIDKRAEQYF. The CDR3 nucleotides are TGTGCCAGTAGTATAGACAAGCGGGCCGAGCAGTATTTT.

The chain is built from TRBV27 and TRBJ1-5; D may be TRBD1 (5 bases). The CDR3 runs to 15 residues. V was cut by 2 bases and J by 2 bases, with 10 bases left in between. Per germline, CDR1 MNHEY and CDR2 SMNVEV (reference sequence). This chain's CDR3 is CASSLIWGRNQPQHF. The CDR3 bases are TGTGCCAGCAGTTTAATTTGGGGCCGCAATCAGCCCCAGCATTTT.

This clonotype occurred many times. The V gene is TRBV27, the J gene TRBJ1-1; D not resolved. Per the germline V gene, CDR1 is MNHEY and CDR2 is SMNVEV (reference sequence). Trimming removed 4 bases from V and 0 bases from J, with 21 bases in between. CDR3 length: 18 amino acids. The CDR3 loop is CASSSGPGKGFMNTEAFF. CDR3 nucleotides: TGTGCCAGCAGTTCAGGCCCAGGAAAGGGTTTCATGAACACTGAAGCTTTCTTT.

This clonotype was counted many times. The chain is built from TRBV12-3 or TRBV12-4 and TRBJ2-1; the D call may be TRBD1 or TRBD2 (5 bases each). CDR3 length: 13 amino acids. V shed 6 bases and J shed 15 bases, with 21 bases lying between them. CDR3 residues: CASRGLGGGPGFF. For the CDR3, the DNA is TGTGCCAGCAGAGGCCTTGGTGGGGGACCGGGGTTCTTC.

A few counts support this clonotype. The chain carries TRBV29-1 and TRBJ1-1; possibly TRBD1 for D (5 bases). With 2 bases removed from V and 7 bases from J, the gap between germline ends came to 14 bases. There are 13 residues in the CDR3. CDR1 and CDR2 (germline): SQVTM, ANQGSEA. The CDR3 bases are TGCAGCGTTGAAACGATGACAGCTTATGAAGCTTTCTTT. It yields the protein CSVETMTAYEAFF. Based on the CDR3 plus reference TRBV29-1 and TRBJ1-1, the full variable domain is SAVISQKPSRDICQRGTSLTIQCQVDSQVTMMFWYRQQPGQSLTLIATANQGSEATYESGFVIDKFPISRPNLTFSTLTVSNMSPEDSSIYLCSVETMTAYEAFFGQGTRLTVV.

The sample holds many counts of this clonotype. CDR3 coding DNA: TGTGCCAGCAGCCCTAGGCCCAGGGGGGATGAGCAGTTCTTC. The encoded protein is CASSPRPRGDEQFF. The V and J genes are TRBV7-6 and TRBJ2-1; possible D gene TRBD1, 7 bases. Trimming removed 5 bases at V and 8 bases at J, with 16 bases between. Per the germline V gene, CDR1 is SGHVS and CDR2 is FNYEAQ. This CDR3 region has 14 residues.

On this clonotype: It may be a read error: a sequence one base away is much more abundant. The chain joins TRBV12-3 or TRBV12-4 to TRBJ2-7; D could derive from TRBD1 or TRBD2 (5 bases each). This CDR3 has 14 residues. The CDR3 is CASSLGTGLGERYF. CDR3 nucleotide sequence: TGTGCCAGCAGTTTAGGGACTGGGTTAGGGGAGCGGTACTTC.

This clonotype was seen only a few times. This sequence joins TRBV7-2 and TRBJ1-2, with TRBD1 matching over 8 bases. The junction had 11 bases not matched to a gene; V was cut back by 0 bases and J by 8 bases. The germline V gene encodes CDR1 SGHTA and CDR2 FQGNSA. The CDR3 totals 16 residues. The CDR3: CASSLAPGQGAGGYTF. The DNA of the CDR3 is TGTGCCAGCAGCTTAGCGCCGGGGCAGGGGGCGGGAGGCTACACCTTC.

The chain carries TRBV7-9 and TRBJ1-2, with D unclear. Germline-derived CDR1 and CDR2 are SEHNR and FQNEAQ (reference sequence). This CDR3 region has 15 residues. V was clipped by 3 bases and J by 0 bases, with 11 bases between them. The CDR3 here is CASSLMAGANYGYTF. CDR3 DNA sequence: TGTGCCAGCAGCTTGATGGCAGGAGCTAACTATGGCTACACCTTC.

The chain recombines TRBV6-6 with TRBJ2-5; D is perhaps TRBD2 (5 bases). Germline loops: CDR1 MNHNY, CDR2 SVGAGI (reference sequence). V dropped 8 bases and J dropped 4 bases, with 11 bases sitting between them. The CDR3 extends over 12 amino acids. The CDR3 reads CASCEGSETQYF. CDR3 bases: TGTGCCAGCTGCGAGGGTTCAGAGACCCAGTACTTC.

V and J are TRBV28 and TRBJ2-4; D is possibly TRBD1 (8 bases). The J call could be wrong; TRBJ2-7 is a better fit for the DNA end. This CDR3 is 13 amino acids long. CDR1 is MDHEN and CDR2 is SYDVKM in the germline V gene. The CDR3 spells CASRQGGDYEQYF. For the CDR3, the DNA is TGTGCCAGCAGACAGGGGGGGGACTACGAGCAGTACTTC.

This clonotype occurred a few times. V gene TRBV20-1 combines with J gene TRBJ2-7, with 9 nucleotides matching TRBD1. This CDR3 is 15 amino acids long. The V gene's germline CDR1 is DFQATT and CDR2 SNEGSKA (reference sequence). With V trimmed by 1 base and J by 2 bases, 6 bases remained unmatched. CDR3 bases: TGCAGTGCTAGAGTACAGGGGGCTTTCCCCTACGAGCAGTACTTC. Protein sequence: CSARVQGAFPYEQYF.

The rearrangement uses TRBV6-2 or TRBV6-3 and TRBJ1-1; D remains ambiguous. CDR3 length: 13 residues. CDR1 MNHEY and CDR2 SVGEGT come from the germline V gene. Trimming left V 2 bases short and J 6 bases short, with 10 bases between. In nucleotides, the CDR3 is TGTGCCAGCAGTTACGATGGGGTCTCTGAAGCTTTCTTT. Protein: CASSYDGVSEAFF.

This clonotype was seen a few times. This chain uses TRBV9 with TRBJ2-2, with D possibly matching TRBD2 (6 bases). CDR3 length: 16 residues. In germline, CDR1 is SGDLS, CDR2 YYNGEE. Trimming stripped 4 bases from V and 6 bases from J, with 19 bases between. The CDR3 reads CASSPRPPSVPGELFF. Here the CDR3 DNA reads TGTGCCAGCAGCCCACGACCACCTAGCGTCCCCGGGGAGCTGTTTTTT. The full variable domain, in which reference TRBV9 and TRBJ2-2 provide the parts outside the CDR3, is DSGVTQTPKHLITATGQRVTLRCSPRSGDLSVYWYQQSLDQGLQFLIQYYNGEERAKGNILERFSAQQFPDLHSELNLSSLELGDSALYFCASSPRPPSVPGELFFGEGSRLTVL.

This sequence joins TRBV30 and TRBJ1-6; D ambiguous. The length of the CDR3 is 14 residues. Trimming took 0 bases from V and 7 from J, leaving 10 bases between them. Germline V lookup: CDR1 GTSNPN, CDR2 SVGIG (reference sequence). The CDR3 protein is CAWSVQDYNSPLHF. Written as DNA, the CDR3 is TGTGCCTGGAGTGTTCAGGATTACAATTCACCCCTCCACTTT. The variable domain in full, with the rest retrieved from reference TRBV30 and TRBJ1-6, is SQTIHQWPATLVQPVGSPLSLECTVEGTSNPNLYWYRQAAGRGLQLLFYSVGIGQISSEVPQNLSASRPQDRQFILSSKKLLLSDSGFYLCAWSVQDYNSPLHFGNGTRLTVT.

This chain connects TRBV12-3 or TRBV12-4 to TRBJ1-2, with 8 positions matching TRBD1. The V gene end was trimmed by 3 bases and the J gene end by 4 bases; junction bases not matched to a gene: 7. The CDR3 runs 15 residues. The CDR3 DNA reads as TGTGCCAGCAGTTTCGGACAGGGCCGGTTCTATGGCTACACCTTC. It translates to CASSFGQGRFYGYTF.

This clonotype has a count of ten or more. The rearrangement joins TRBV5-1 to TRBJ2-3; D remains unclear. V was shortened by 6 bases and J by 0 bases, with 14 bases between the two germline ends. This CDR3 region has 15 residues. Germline V gene data show CDR1 as SGHRS and CDR2 as YFSETQ. In nucleotides, the CDR3 is TGCGCCAGCACCGTATCAGGTTCCAGCACAGATACGCAGTATTTT. Translation: CASTVSGSSTDTQYF.

The chain carries TRBV9 and TRBJ1-1; maybe TRBD1 (5 bases). Germline lookup yields CDR1 SGDLS and CDR2 YYNGEE. V lost 0 bases and J 2 bases, leaving 8 bases between the germline ends. The CDR3 consists of 14 residues. This CDR3 is CASSVGGSNTEAFF. The CDR3 DNA reads as TGTGCCAGCAGCGTAGGGGGCAGTAACACTGAAGCTTTCTTT.

This clonotype has just a few counts. The CDR3 here is CASSEGHLTNTGELFF. As DNA, the CDR3 is TGCGCCAGCAGCGAGGGACACCTGACGAACACCGGGGAGCTGTTTTTT. The chain is built from TRBV5-1 and TRBJ2-2, with D possibly TRBD1 on 6 matching bases. CDR3 length equals 16 residues. Per the germline V gene, CDR1 is SGHRS and CDR2 is YFSETQ. V gave up 4 bases and J gave up 0 bases, with 13 bases separating them.

V usage is TRBV12-3 or TRBV12-4 and J usage is TRBJ2-5; TRBD1 agrees at 7 bases. The end of the DNA fits TRBJ2-1 better, so the J call may be wrong. This CDR3 contains 15 residues. The CDR3 loop reads CASSRTGFSQETQFF. The CDR3 coding sequence is TGTGCCAGCAGTCGGACAGGATTTTCCCAAGAGACCCAGTTCTTC.

This clonotype was found a few times. The rearrangement joins TRBV12-3 or TRBV12-4 to TRBJ2-7; D remains unclear. V gave up 4 bases and J gave up 3 bases, with 13 bases separating them. There are 14 residues in the CDR3. The CDR3 region has the DNA TGTGCCAGCAGTTCGGCTTTGGGCCTCTACGAGCAGTACTTC. It is translated as CASSSALGLYEQYF.

Note on this clonotype: A read error may be the cause here, since a much bigger clone is one base away. The chain links TRBV28 to TRBJ2-2; D might be TRBD1 or TRBD2, each matching 5 bases. CDR1 and CDR2 (germline): MDHEN, SYDVKM. Trimming took off 6 bases at V and 5 bases at J, with 13 bases between the two ends. The length of the CDR3 is 14 residues. CDR3 in amino acids: CASSSWGYTGELFF. The DNA for the CDR3 is TGTGCCAGCAGCTCGTGGGGGTATACCGGGGAGCTGTTTTTT.

This chain connects TRBV11-2 to TRBJ2-3, with D possibly being TRBD2 (6 bases). Trimming removed 5 bases at V and 0 bases at J, with 9 bases between. The germline CDR1 and CDR2 sequences are SGHAT and FQNNGV. This CDR3 has 14 amino acids. The CDR3 here is CASSIGTSTDTQYF. CDR3 in DNA: TGTGCCAGCAGCATCGGGACTAGCACAGATACGCAGTATTTT. The complete variable domain, with remaining parts taken from reference TRBV11-2 and TRBJ2-3, reads EAGVAQSPRYKIIEKRQSVAFWCNPISGHATLYWYQQILGQGPKLLIQFQNNGVVDDSQLPKDRFSAERLKGVDSTLKIQPAKLEDSAVYLCASSIGTSTDTQYFGPGTRLTVL.

Only a few counts were recorded for this clonotype. The CDR3 coding sequence is TGTGCTAGTGGTTTGCCCCCCATCGGCTGGAGGGGCAACCTCCAAGAGACCCAGTACTTC. This sequence encodes CASGLPPIGWRGNLQETQYF. The chain has TRBV12-5 and TRBJ2-5, with D perhaps matching TRBD2 (6 bases). This CDR3 region has 20 residues. The V and J ends lost 2 bases and 1 base respectively, with 26 bases between them. CDR1 is LGHNT and CDR2 is FRNRAP in the germline V gene.

Concerning this clonotype itself: One end of the junction fails to match germline, which may point to a read error. This sequence joins TRBV9 and TRBJ2-5; D not resolved. This CDR3 region has 13 residues. The germline V gene encodes CDR1 SGDLS and CDR2 YYNGEE. This CDR3 is CAGSVSSWETQYF. The CDR3 DNA is TGTGCCGGCAGCGTATCTTCGTGGGAGACCCAGTACTTC.

Concerning this clonotype: The junction and the germline gene differ at one end; a read error may be behind it. The J gene is TRBJ1-1, the V gene TRBV19, with D tentatively TRBD1 (6 bases). The length of the CDR3 is 13 residues. Germline CDR1 LNHDA, CDR2 SQIVND (reference sequence). The CDR3 DNA reads TGTGCCAATAGTTGGGGGGCGGGGACTGAAGCTTTCTTT. This translates into CANSWGAGTEAFF. Supplemented by reference TRBV19 and TRBJ1-1, the full variable domain reads DGGITQSPKYLFRKEGQNVTLSCEQNLNHDAMYWYRQDPGQGLRLIYYSQIVNDFQKGDIAEGYSVSREKKESFPLTVTSAQKNPTAFYLCANSWGAGTEAFFGQGTRLTVV.

In its sample, this clonotype was seen many times. The chain joins TRBV6-6 to TRBJ2-3; D is undetermined. This CDR3 is 12 amino acids long. With 2 bases removed from V and 11 bases from J, the gap between germline ends came to 11 bases. In germline, CDR1 is MNHNY, CDR2 SVGAGI (reference sequence). The CDR3 DNA sequence: TGTGCCAGCAGTTACAAGTCAGATTTGCAGTATTTT. Its protein is CASSYKSDLQYF.

This clonotype was detected a few times. The chain has TRBV5-1 and TRBJ2-1, with D perhaps TRBD1 (6 bases). The germline V and J ends were trimmed by 4 bases and 5 bases, with 16 bases remaining between them. Germline CDR1 and CDR2: SGHRS and YFSETQ. There are 15 residues in the CDR3. In nucleotides, the CDR3 is TGCGCCAGCAGCCCAGTACAGGGTACTCACAATGAGCAGTTCTTC. Its protein product is CASSPVQGTHNEQFF.